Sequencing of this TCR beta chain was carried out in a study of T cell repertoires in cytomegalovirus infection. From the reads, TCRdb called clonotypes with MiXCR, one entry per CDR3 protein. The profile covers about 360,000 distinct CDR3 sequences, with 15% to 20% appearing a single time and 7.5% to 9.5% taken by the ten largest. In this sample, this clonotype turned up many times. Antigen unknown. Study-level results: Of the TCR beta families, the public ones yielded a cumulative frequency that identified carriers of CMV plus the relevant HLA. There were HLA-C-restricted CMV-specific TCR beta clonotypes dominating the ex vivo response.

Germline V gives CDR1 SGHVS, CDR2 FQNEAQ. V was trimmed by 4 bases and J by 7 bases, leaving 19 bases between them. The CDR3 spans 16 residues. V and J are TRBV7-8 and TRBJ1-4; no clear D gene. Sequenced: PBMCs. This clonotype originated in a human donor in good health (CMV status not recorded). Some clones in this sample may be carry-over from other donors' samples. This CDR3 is CASSSLRVQWGEKLFF. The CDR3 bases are TGTGCCAGCAGCTCACTACGAGTCCAATGGGGTGAAAAACTGTTTTTT. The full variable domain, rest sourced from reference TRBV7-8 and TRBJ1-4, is GAGVSQSPRYKVAKRGQDVALRCDPISGHVSLFWYQQALGQGPEFLTYFQNEAQLDKSGLPSDRFFAERPEGSVSTLKIQRTQQEDSAVYLCASSSLRVQWGEKLFFGSGTQLSVL.